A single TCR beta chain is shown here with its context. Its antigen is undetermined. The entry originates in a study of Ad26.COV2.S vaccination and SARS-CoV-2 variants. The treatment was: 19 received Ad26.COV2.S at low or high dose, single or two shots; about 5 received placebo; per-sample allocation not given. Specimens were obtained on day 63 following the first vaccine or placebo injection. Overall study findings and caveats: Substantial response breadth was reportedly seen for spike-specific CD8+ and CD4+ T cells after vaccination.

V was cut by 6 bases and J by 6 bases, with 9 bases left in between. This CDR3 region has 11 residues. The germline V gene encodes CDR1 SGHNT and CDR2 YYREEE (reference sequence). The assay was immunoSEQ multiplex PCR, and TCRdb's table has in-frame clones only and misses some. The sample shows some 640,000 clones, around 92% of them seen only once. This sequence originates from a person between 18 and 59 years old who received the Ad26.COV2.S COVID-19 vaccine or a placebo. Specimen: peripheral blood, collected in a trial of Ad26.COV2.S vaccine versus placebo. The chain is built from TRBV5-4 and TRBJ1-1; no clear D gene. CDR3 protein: CASIGPAEAFF. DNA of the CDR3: TGTGCCAGCATAGGACCTGCTGAAGCTTTCTTT.